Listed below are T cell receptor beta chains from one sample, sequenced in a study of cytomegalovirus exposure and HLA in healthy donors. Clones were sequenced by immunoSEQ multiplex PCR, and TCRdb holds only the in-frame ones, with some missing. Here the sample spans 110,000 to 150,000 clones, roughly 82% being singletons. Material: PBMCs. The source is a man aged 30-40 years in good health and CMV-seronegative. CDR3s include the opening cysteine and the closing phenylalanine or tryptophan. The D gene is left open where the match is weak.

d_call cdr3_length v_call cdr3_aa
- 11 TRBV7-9 CASSFGETQYF
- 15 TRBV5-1 CASSLEPQLEETQYF
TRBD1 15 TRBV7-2 CASSLDRSSNYGYTF
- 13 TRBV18 CASSPGMNEPQHF
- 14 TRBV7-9 CASSFWAVQETQYF
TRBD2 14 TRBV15 CATSRGTSGPEQYF
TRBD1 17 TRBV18 CASSPTLGTGGTETQYF
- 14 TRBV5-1 CASSLEFGNTEAFF
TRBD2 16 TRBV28 CASSLLSGRAGETQYF
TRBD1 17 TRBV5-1 CASSGKGGQLNTGELFF
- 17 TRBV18 CASSPPVSSGAGEKLFF
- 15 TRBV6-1 CASSGARGGNEKLFF
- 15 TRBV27 CASKVFGQSTDTQYF
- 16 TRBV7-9 CASSLRDTSSYNEQFF
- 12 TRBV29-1 CSVERGEETQYF
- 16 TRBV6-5 CASSYSGARSNSPLHF
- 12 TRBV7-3 CASSLLRGEAFF
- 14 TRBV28 CASSAQGTYYGYTF
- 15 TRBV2 CASSMDSGSYNEQFF
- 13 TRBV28 CASNRSPNEKLFF
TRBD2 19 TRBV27 CASSVSGRAWGGAKNIQYF
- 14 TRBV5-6 CASSRDGMDSPLHF
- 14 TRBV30 CAWRAGTSRGEQYF
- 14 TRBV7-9 CASSSDRFNQPQHF
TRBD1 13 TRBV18 CASSPGTAYGYTF
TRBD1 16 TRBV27 CASSSTGGPGANVLTF
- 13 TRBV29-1 CSVELARSDTQYF
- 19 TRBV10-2 CASSDLSPNGIEFVVEQFF
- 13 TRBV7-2 CASSLTRNQPQHF
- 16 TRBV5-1 CASSILLDRSNYGYTF
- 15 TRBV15 CATSRVGGTTDTQYF
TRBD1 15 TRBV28 CASSSGQVSGNTIYF
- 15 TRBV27 CASSLGRGWGTEAFF
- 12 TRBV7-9 CASSPGLGEQYF
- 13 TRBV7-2 CASSLAPSSPLHF
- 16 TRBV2 CASSAMGRANTGELFF
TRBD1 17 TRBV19 CASSTTGGGRAKNIQYF
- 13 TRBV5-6 CASSGGEYNEQFF
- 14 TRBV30 CAWSVEQLNEKLFF
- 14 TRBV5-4 CASSFDRSNREQFF
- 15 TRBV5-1 CASSWGSGNSYEQYF
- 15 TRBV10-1 CASSDSSGNTGELFF
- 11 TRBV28 CASSFSGLVHF
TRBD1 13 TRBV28 CASSFEGARGYTF
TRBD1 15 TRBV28 CATTPLDRPNEKLFF